The clone carrying this T cell receptor beta chain came up a few times. Its antigen is not identified. Germline V gene sequence: CDR1 SGHTA, CDR2 FQGNSA. This CDR3 comprises 15 residues. V was shortened by 4 bases and J by 6 bases, with 19 bases between the two germline ends. The sample comes from a study of identical twins. General study points: For monozygotic twins, models underestimated out-of-frame TCR alpha sharing.

Unique molecular identifiers were present on the cDNA, which also gained a universal primer site by template switching. Each CDR3 protein gets one entry after TCRdb re-called the 5' RACE reads with MiXCR. The sample lists hundreds of thousands of distinct CDR3 sequences, around 5.7% occurring once. The sample comprised naive T cells sorted from blood. The V call is TRBV7-2, the J call TRBJ2-7; perhaps TRBD2 as D (6 bases). The source of this sequence is a man between 18 and 29 years old in good health. DNA of the CDR3: TGTGCCAGCAGCTCAGGACCGGGACTCGCTGCCGAGCAGTACTTC. Translation: CASSSGPGLAAEQYF.